This T cell receptor (beta chain) originates from a study of patients and donors after allogeneic stem cell transplantation. With regard to this clonotype: Mismatch with germline at one junction end may stem from a read error.

The CDR3 extends over 14 amino acids. The germline CDR1 and CDR2 sequences are SGHAT and FQNNGV. TCRdb analysed the RT-PCR reads with MiXCR anew, one entry per CDR3 protein. In the table there are around 200,000 distinct CDR3 sequences, about 38% of which are singletons. The V gene is TRBV11-2, the J gene TRBJ2-5; no clear D. The source material was blood, either unsorted or a sorted T cell fraction (not recorded which). The receptor was derived from a human donor who was either an allogeneic HSCT recipient or a stem cell or donor lymphocyte infusion donor (not recorded which). It is not recorded whose cells these are; they may come from a transplant donor. The CDR3 region is CASKSRAIQETRYF. CDR3 bases: TGTGCCAGCAAGAGTAGGGCCATTCAAGAGACCCGGTACTTC.